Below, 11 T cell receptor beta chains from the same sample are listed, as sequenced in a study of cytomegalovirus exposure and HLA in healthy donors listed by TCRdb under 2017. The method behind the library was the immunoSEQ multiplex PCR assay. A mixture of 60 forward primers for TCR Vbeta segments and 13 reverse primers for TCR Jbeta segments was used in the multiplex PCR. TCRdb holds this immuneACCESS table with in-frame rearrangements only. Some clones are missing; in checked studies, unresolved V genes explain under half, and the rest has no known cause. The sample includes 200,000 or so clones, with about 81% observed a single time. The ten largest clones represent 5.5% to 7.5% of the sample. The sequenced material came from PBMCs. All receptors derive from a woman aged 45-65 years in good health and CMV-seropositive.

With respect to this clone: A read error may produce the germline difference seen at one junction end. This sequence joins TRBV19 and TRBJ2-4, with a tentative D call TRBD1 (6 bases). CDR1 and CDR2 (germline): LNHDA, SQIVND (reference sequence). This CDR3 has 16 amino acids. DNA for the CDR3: TGTGCCAGTAGCGGGACACCCTTAGGGGCCAAAAACAGTCAGTACTTC. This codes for CASSGTPLGAKNSQYF.

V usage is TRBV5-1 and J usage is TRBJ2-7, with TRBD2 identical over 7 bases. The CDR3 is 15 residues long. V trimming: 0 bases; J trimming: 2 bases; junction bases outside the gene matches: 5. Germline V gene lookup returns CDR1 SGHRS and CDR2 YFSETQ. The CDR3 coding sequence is TGCGCCAGCAGCTTGGCCGGTCGGGGGGCCTACGAGCAGTACTTC. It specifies CASSLAGRGAYEQYF.

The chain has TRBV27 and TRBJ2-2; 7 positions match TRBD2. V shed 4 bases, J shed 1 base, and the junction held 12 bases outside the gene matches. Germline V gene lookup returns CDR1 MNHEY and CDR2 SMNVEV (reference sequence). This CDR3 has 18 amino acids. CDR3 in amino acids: CASSSMTFWGGNTGELFF. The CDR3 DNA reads TGTGCCAGCAGTTCTATGACCTTTTGGGGGGGGAACACCGGGGAGCTGTTTTTT.

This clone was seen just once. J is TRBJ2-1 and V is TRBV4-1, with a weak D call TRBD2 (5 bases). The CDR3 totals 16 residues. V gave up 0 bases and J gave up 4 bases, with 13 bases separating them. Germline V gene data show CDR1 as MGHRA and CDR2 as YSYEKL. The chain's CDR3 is CASSQDLASSYNEQFF. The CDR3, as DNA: TGCGCCAGCAGCCAAGATCTGGCTAGCTCGTACAATGAGCAGTTCTTC.

CDR3 sequence: CASSQGLGTGDTEAFF. The CDR3 coding sequence is TGCGCCAGCAGCCAGGGACTAGGGACAGGGGACACTGAAGCTTTCTTT. The chain has TRBV4-3 and TRBJ1-1, with 10 bases that match TRBD1. The trim removed 3 bases at V and 3 bases at J, leaving 7 bases unmatched. The CDR3 has 16 amino acids. From germline, CDR1 is LGHNA and CDR2 YSLEER.

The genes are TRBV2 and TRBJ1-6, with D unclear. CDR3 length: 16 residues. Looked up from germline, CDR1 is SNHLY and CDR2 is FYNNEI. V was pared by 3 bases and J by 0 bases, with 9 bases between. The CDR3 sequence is CASSELWLSYNSPLHF. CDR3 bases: TGTGCCAGCAGTGAGCTTTGGCTCTCCTATAATTCACCCCTCCACTTT.

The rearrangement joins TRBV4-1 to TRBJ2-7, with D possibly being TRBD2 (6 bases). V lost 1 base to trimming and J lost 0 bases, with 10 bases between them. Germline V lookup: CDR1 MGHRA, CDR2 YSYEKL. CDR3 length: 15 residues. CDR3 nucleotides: TGCGCCAGCAGCCAAGGGCGGGGAAGCTCCTACGAGCAGTACTTC. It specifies CASSQGRGSSYEQYF.

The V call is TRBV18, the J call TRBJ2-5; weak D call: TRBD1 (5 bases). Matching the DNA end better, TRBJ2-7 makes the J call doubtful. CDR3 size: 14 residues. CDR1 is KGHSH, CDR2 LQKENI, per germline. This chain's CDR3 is CASSFLDNSYEQYF. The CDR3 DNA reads TGTGCCAGCTCCTTCCTGGACAACTCCTACGAGCAGTACTTC.

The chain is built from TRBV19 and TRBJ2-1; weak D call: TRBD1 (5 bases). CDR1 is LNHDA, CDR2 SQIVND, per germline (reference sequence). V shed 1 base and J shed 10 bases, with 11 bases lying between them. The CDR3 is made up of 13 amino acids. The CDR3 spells CASSIVGAREQFF. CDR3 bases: TGTGCCAGTAGTATAGTAGGGGCCAGGGAGCAGTTCTTC. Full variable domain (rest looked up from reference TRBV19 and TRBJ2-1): DGGITQSPKYLFRKEGQNVTLSCEQNLNHDAMYWYRQDPGQGLRLIYYSQIVNDFQKGDIAEGYSVSREKKESFPLTVTSAQKNPTAFYLCASSIVGAREQFFGPGTRLTVL.

The chain's CDR3 is CASSRRGADLGNTIYF. DNA for the CDR3: TGTGCCAGTAGTCGGCGAGGAGCCGACCTGGGAAACACCATATATTTT. The rearrangement joins TRBV19 to TRBJ1-3; D remains ambiguous. Germline V gene data show CDR1 as LNHDA and CDR2 as SQIVND (reference sequence). Trimming took 5 bases from V and 4 from J, leaving 18 bases between them. CDR3 size: 16 residues.

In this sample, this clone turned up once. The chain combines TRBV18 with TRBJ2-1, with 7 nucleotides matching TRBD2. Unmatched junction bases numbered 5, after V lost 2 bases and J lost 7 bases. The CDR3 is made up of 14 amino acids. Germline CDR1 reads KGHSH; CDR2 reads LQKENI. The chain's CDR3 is CASSPGAGENEQFF. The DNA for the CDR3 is TGTGCCAGCTCACCAGGGGCGGGGGAGAATGAGCAGTTCTTC.